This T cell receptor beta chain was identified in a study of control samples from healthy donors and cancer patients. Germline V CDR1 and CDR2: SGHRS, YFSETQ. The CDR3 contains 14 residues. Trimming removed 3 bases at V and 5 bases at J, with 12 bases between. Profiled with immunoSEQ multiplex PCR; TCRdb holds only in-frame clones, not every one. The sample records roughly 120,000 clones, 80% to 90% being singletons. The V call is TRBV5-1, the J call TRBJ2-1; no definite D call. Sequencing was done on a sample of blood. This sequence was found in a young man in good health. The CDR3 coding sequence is TGCGCCAGCAGCTCCGGATCCGTTAACAATGAGCAGTTCTTC. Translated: CASSSGSVNNEQFF.